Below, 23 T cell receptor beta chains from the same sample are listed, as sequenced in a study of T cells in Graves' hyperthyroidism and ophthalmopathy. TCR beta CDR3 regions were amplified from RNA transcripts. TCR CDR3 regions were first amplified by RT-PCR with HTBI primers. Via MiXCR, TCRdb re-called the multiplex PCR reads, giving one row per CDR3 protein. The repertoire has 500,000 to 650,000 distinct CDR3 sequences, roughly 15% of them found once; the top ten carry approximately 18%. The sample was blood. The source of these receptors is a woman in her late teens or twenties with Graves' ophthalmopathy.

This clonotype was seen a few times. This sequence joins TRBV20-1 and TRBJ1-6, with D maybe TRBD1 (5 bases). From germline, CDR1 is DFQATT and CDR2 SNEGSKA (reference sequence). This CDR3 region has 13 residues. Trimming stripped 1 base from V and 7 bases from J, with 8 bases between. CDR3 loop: CSARAWDNSPLHF. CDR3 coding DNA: TGCAGTGCTAGAGCTTGGGACAATTCACCCCTCCACTTT.

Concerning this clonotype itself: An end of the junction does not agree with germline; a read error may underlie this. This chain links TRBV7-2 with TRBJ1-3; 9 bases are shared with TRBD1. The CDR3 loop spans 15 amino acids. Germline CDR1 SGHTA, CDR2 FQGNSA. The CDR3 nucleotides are TGTGCCAGCACCCTACAGGGGGCTTCTGGAAACACCACATATTTT. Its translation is CASTLQGASGNTTYF.

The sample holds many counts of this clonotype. The DNA of the CDR3 is TGTGCCAGCAGCCACGGGACTAGCGGGAGAGGGTCATCCTACAATGAGCAGTTCTTC. Its protein is CASSHGTSGRGSSYNEQFF. The chain couples TRBV3-1 to TRBJ2-1; 14 bases line up with TRBD2. Germline V gene sequence: CDR1 LGHDT, CDR2 YNNKEL (reference sequence). This CDR3 is 19 amino acids long. J lost 1 base, V lost 3 bases, and 8 bases had no gene match.

The CDR3 sequence is CASSPSGGPYQETQYF. CDR3 DNA: TGTGCCAGCAGCCCCTCGGGAGGGCCGTACCAAGAGACCCAGTACTTC. The rearrangement uses TRBV7-9 and TRBJ2-5; TRBD2 matches 8 bases. Germline lookup yields CDR1 SEHNR and CDR2 FQNEAQ (reference sequence). V lost 5 bases and J lost 0; bases outside the gene matches: 8. The CDR3 length is 16 residues.

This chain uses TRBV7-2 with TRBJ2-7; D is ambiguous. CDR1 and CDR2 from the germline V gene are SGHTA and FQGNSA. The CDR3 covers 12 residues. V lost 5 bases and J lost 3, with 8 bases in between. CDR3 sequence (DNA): TGTGCCAGCAGCGTTTATAACTACGAGCAGTACTTC. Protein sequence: CASSVYNYEQYF.

For the CDR3, the DNA is TGTGCCAGCTCACCGCCCGGGACAGTGAACACTGAAGCTTTCTTT. This sequence encodes CASSPPGTVNTEAFF. V gene TRBV18 combines with J gene TRBJ1-1; 7 bases fit TRBD1. The CDR3 totals 15 residues. CDR1 KGHSH and CDR2 LQKENI come from the germline V gene. V shed 3 bases, J shed 0 bases, and the junction held 4 bases outside the gene matches. Together with reference TRBV18 and TRBJ1-1, the CDR3 gives the full variable domain: NAGVMQNPRHLVRRRGQEARLRCSPMKGHSHVYWYRQLPEEGLKFMVYLQKENIIDESGMPKERFSAEFPKEGPSILRIQQVVRGDSAAYFCASSPPGTVNTEAFFGQGTRLTVV.

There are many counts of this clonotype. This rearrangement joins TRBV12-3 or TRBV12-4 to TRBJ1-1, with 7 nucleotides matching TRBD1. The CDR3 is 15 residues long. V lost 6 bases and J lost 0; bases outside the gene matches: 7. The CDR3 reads CASRATGPMNTEAFF. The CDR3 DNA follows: TGTGCCAGCAGGGCGACAGGGCCTATGAACACTGAAGCTTTCTTT.

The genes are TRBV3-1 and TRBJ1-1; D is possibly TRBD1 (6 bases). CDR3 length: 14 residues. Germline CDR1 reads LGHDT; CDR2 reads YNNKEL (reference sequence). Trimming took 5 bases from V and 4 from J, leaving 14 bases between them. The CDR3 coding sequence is TGTGCCAGCAGCAAAAAGGGGGGTTCCACTGAAGCTTTCTTT. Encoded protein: CASSKKGGSTEAFF.

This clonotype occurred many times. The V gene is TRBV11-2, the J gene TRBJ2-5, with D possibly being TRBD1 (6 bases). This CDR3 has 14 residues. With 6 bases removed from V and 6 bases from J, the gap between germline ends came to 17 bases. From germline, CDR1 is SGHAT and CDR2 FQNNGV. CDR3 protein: CASRTGSTGKTQYF. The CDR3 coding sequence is TGTGCCAGCAGAACAGGTTCTACAGGGAAGACCCAGTACTTC.

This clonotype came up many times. In DNA form, the CDR3 reads TGCGCCAGCAGCCCCCGACTAGCGGGAGTAGCAGATACGCAGTATTTT. Translation gives CASSPRLAGVADTQYF. This chain joins TRBV5-1 and TRBJ2-3; 12 bases are a match to TRBD2. The CDR3 totals 16 residues. The germline V gene has CDR1 SGHRS and CDR2 YFSETQ. V trimming: 4 bases; J trimming: 4 bases; junction bases outside the gene matches: 7.

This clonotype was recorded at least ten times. CDR3 in amino acids: CATSTTGTGSYEQYF. CDR3 coding DNA: TGCGCCACTTCGACAACCGGGACAGGGTCCTACGAGCAGTACTTC. The chain joins TRBV10-2 to TRBJ2-7; 9 nucleotides align to TRBD1. V gave up 10 bases and J gave up 1 base; unmatched junction bases: 11. This CDR3 is 15 amino acids long. CDR1 is WSHSY and CDR2 is SAAADI in the germline V gene.

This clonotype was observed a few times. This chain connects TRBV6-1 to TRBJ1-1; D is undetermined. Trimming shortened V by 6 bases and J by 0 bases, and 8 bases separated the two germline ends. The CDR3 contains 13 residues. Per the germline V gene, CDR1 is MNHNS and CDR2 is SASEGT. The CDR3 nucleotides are TGTGCCAGCAGCAGGCTCATGAACACTGAAGCTTTCTTT. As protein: CASSRLMNTEAFF.

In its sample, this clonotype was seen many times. CDR3 sequence reads: CASSEGVAGAAGELFF. CDR3 coding DNA: TGTGCCAGCAGTGAAGGTGTTGCAGGGGCCGCCGGGGAGCTGTTTTTT. The chain has TRBV2 and TRBJ2-2; perhaps TRBD1 as D (6 bases). The CDR3 is 16 amino acids. Germline V CDR1 and CDR2: SNHLY, FYNNEI. Deletions cut 1 base from V and 6 bases from J, with 15 bases between.

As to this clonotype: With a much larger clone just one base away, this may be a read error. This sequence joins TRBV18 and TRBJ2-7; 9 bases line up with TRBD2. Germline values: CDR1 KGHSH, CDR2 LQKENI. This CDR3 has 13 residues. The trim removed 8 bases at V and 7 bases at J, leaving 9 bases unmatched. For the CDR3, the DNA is TGTGCCAGCCTAGCGGGAACCCCCCATGAGCAGTACTTC. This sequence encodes CASLAGTPHEQYF.

The CDR3 DNA sequence: TGTGCCAGCAGCGATACCCGGGCCCAGTTCGGGGTCGAAGCTTTCTTT. Its translation is CASSDTRAQFGVEAFF. The chain combines TRBV5-5 with TRBJ1-1; D gene uncertain. The CDR3 is 16 amino acids. Trimming removed 4 bases at V and 8 bases at J, with 24 bases between. From germline, CDR1 is SGHKS and CDR2 YYEKEE (reference sequence).

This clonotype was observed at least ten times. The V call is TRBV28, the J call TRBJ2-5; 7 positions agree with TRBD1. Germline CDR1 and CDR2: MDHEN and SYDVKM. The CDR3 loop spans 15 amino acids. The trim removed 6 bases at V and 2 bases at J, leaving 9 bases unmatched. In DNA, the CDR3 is TGTGCCAGCAGGTTTGGGACAGTTCCACAAGAGACCCAGTACTTC. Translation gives CASRFGTVPQETQYF.

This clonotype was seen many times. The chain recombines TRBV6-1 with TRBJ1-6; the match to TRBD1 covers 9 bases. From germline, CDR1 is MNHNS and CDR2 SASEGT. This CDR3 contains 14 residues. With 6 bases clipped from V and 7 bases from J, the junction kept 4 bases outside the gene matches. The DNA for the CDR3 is TGTGCCAGCAGCCGGACAGGGGAAAATTCACCCCTCCACTTT. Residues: CASSRTGENSPLHF.

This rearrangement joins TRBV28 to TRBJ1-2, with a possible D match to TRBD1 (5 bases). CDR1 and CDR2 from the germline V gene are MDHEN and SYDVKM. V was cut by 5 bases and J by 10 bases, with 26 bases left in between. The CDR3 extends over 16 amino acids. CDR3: CASSLAAGRAKEYYTF. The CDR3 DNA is TGTGCCAGCAGTCTAGCGGCGGGACGGGCAAAAGAGTACTACACCTTC.

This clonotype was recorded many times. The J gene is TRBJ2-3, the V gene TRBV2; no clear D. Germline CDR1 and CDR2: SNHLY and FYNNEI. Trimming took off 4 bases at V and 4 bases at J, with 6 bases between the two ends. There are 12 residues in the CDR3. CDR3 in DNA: TGTGCCAGCAGTGTAGGACCAGATACGCAGTATTTT. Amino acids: CASSVGPDTQYF.

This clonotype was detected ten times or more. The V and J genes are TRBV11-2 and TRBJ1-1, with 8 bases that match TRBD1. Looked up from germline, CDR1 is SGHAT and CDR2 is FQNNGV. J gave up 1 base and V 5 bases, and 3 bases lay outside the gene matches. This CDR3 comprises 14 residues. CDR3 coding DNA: TGTGCCAGCAGCGCGGACAGGGCGAACACTGAAGCTTTCTTT. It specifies CASSADRANTEAFF.

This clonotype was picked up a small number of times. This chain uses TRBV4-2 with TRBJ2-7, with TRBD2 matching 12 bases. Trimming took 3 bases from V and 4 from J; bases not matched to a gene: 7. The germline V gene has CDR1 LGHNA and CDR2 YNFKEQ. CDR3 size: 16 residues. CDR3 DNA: TGTGCCAGCAGCCAGGGACCTAGCGGGGGGGCTTACGAGCAGTACTTC. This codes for CASSQGPSGGAYEQYF.

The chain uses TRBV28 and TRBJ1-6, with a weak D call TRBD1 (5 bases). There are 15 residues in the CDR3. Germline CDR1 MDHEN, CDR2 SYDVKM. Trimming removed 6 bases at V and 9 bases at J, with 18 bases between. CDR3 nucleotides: TGTGCCAGCAGCCGGGACGGATTAATAGGTTCACCCCTCCACTTT. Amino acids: CASSRDGLIGSPLHF.

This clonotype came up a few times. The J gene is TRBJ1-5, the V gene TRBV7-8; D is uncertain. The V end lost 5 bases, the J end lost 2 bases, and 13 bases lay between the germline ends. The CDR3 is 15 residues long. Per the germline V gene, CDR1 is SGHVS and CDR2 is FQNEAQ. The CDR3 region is CASSPWPQGNQPQHF. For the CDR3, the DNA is TGTGCCAGCAGCCCCTGGCCTCAGGGCAATCAGCCCCAGCATTTT.